These 8 T cell receptor beta chains were sequenced from one sample in a study of T cells after posttransplantation cyclophosphamide. Sequencing was performed with immunoSEQ multiplex PCR; in TCRdb, only in-frame clones are kept and a portion is missing. This table has about 8,000 clones, 90% appearing once. Cyclophosphamide on days +3 and +4 followed busulfan-fludarabine conditioning and a marrow graft. Specimen: CD4+ T cells sorted from blood, collected approximately 1,300 days after allogeneic stem cell transplant with posttransplant cyclophosphamide. All receptors come from a female patient aged 50-65 years who received an allogeneic stem cell transplant from a related donor, was CMV-positive, and had no GVHD. Some T cells may originate from the graft donor.

This sequence joins TRBV15 and TRBJ1-3; D uncertain. In germline, CDR1 is LNHNV, CDR2 YYDKDF (reference sequence). The CDR3 sequence is 15 residues long. V dropped 0 bases and J dropped 4 bases, with 10 bases sitting between them. The CDR3 DNA is TGTGCCACCAGCAGAGATCGCGTAGTGGGAAACACCATATATTTT. This encodes CATSRDRVVGNTIYF.

The chain joins TRBV9 to TRBJ1-3; 9 bases line up with TRBD1. CDR3 length equals 17 residues. Trimming removed 0 bases from V and 0 bases from J; junction bases left unmatched: 4. Germline V gene sequence: CDR1 SGDLS, CDR2 YYNGEE. CDR3 DNA sequence: TGTGCCAGCAGCGTAGGGACAGGGGTACTCTCTGGAAACACCATATATTTT. This gives the protein CASSVGTGVLSGNTIYF.

The chain recombines TRBV5-4 with TRBJ2-7; 12 bases are shared with TRBD1. The germline V gene encodes CDR1 SGHNT and CDR2 YYREEE (reference sequence). J gave up 6 bases and V 4 bases, and 2 bases lay outside the gene matches. The CDR3 runs 13 residues. The CDR3 coding sequence is TGTGCCAGCAGCCGGGACAGGGGGCGCGAGCAGTACTTC. It specifies CASSRDRGREQYF.

The rearrangement joins TRBV7-3 to TRBJ2-1; 7 nucleotides match TRBD2. V lost 6 bases to trimming and J lost 5 bases; unmatched junction nucleotides: 7. The CDR3 extends over 14 amino acids. The germline V gene encodes CDR1 SGHTA and CDR2 FQGTGA. CDR3 DNA: TGTGCCAGCAGACGAAACCTAGCGGACAATGAGCAGTTCTTC. Amino acid sequence: CASRRNLADNEQFF.

This chain joins TRBV27 and TRBJ2-7, with 7 bases that match TRBD2. J lost 3 bases, V lost 4 bases, and 9 bases had no gene match. There are 15 residues in the CDR3. Germline assignment: CDR1 MNHEY and CDR2 SMNVEV (reference sequence). CDR3 in DNA: TGTGCCAGCAGTTGGGGTGGGGGGGGAGTCTACGAGCAGTACTTC. This codes for CASSWGGGGVYEQYF.

The CDR3 region has the DNA TGTGCCAGCAGCTTTAGGGGGACAGGGGGACACGAGCAGTACTTC. Its protein product is CASSFRGTGGHEQYF. The rearrangement uses TRBV11-3 and TRBJ2-7; 11 bases are a match to TRBD1. The CDR3 has 15 amino acids. Germline V gene lookup returns CDR1 SGHNT and CDR2 YENEEA. The V and J ends lost 3 bases and 5 bases, in that order; junction bases with no gene match: 6.

A few counts support this clone. The chain has TRBV27 and TRBJ2-7, with 10 nucleotides matching TRBD2. After removal of 7 bases from V and 2 bases from J, the junction contained 8 bases not matched to a gene. The CDR3 has 15 residues. Germline V gene sequence: CDR1 MNHEY, CDR2 SMNVEV (reference sequence). The CDR3 loop reads CASTKSSGRPYEQYF. CDR3 nucleotide sequence: TGTGCCAGCACCAAATCTAGCGGGAGACCCTACGAGCAGTACTTC.

The V gene is TRBV6-1, the J gene TRBJ2-2, with a weak D call TRBD1 (5 bases). Germline CDR1 and CDR2: MNHNS and SASEGT. Deletions cut 7 bases from V and 8 bases from J, with 20 bases between. CDR3 length: 15 residues. CDR3 sequence reads: CASKLLARVVGELFF. The CDR3 region has the DNA TGTGCCAGCAAATTACTGGCCAGGGTCGTTGGGGAGCTGTTTTTT.